A single sample gave rise to the 10 T cell receptor gamma chains below, sequenced in a study of human gamma delta and Vdelta1 T cells listed by TCRdb under 2018. Library method: PCR. The listed sequencing device is Illumina MiSeq. The public reads were reprocessed by TCRdb using CATT, and rows of matching DNA were later combined. Present in this sample are about 240 gamma-chain clones, approximately 18% of which were seen just once. The ten most abundant clones make up about nine tenths of the sample. The specimen was Vdelta1 gamma-delta T cells from blood. The sample's cell subset or site label, in plain terms: Vd1+ T cells from peripheral blood. Every receptor here comes from a human donor in good health.

This clone has just a few counts. This DNA translates differently at residue 10 from the TCRdb protein, which is that of a much larger clone; a read error is likely, and the protein shown is the DNA's own translation. This rearrangement joins TRGV9 to TRGJ1 or TRGJ2. J lost 5 bases, V lost 3 bases, and 16 bases had no gene match. This CDR3 is built from 16 residues. In germline, CDR1 is GITISATS, CDR2 ISYDGTV (reference sequence). This CDR3 is CALWEPDRLVHYKKLF. In nucleotides, the CDR3 is TGTGCCTTGTGGGAGCCCGACCGCCTGGTCCATTATAAGAAACTCTTT.

Regarding this clone: A junction boundary mismatches the germline segment, possibly from a read error. The chain links TRGV2 to TRGJ1 or TRGJ2. The CDR3 runs to 12 residues. CDR1 EGSNGY and CDR2 YDSYNSKV come from the germline V gene. The CDR3 here is CATRDGLGKKLF. The CDR3, as DNA: TGTGCCACCAGGGACGGGCTGGGCAAGAAACTCTTT.

In its sample, this clone is large (0.1 to 1%). A read error is the likely source, as a far larger clone sits one nucleotide away. The V gene is TRGV9, the J gene TRGJP. Per the germline V gene, CDR1 is GITISATS and CDR2 is ISYDGTV (reference sequence). The CDR3 is made up of 16 amino acids. The CDR3 nucleotides are TGTGCCTTGTGGGGGGTGCGGGAGTTGGGCAAAAAAATCAAGGTATTT. Translated, it gives CALWGVRELGKKIKVF.

This clone occurred a few times. An end of the junction differs from the germline gene, which may be a read error. V and J are TRGV9 and TRGJ1 or TRGJ2. The germline V gene has CDR1 GITISATS and CDR2 ISYDGTV (reference sequence). The CDR3 extends over 11 amino acids. Here the CDR3 reads CAWWEVGPKLF. CDR3 sequence (DNA): TGTGCCTGGTGGGAGGTTGGCCCGAAACTCTTT.

By share of the sample, this clone is large. A far more abundant clone sits one base away, making this likely a read error. This chain connects TRGV9 to TRGJ1 or TRGJ2. Germline-derived CDR1 and CDR2 are GITISATS and ISYDGTV (reference sequence). The CDR3 runs to 11 residues. The DNA for the CDR3 is TGTGCCTTGCGGGAGGTTGGCAAGAAACTCTTT. Its translation is CALREVGKKLF.

In its sample, this clone was seen a few times. TCRdb's listed protein matches a much larger clone and diverges from this DNA's translation at residue 9, likely through a read error; the protein shown comes from the DNA. The rearrangement uses TRGV9 and TRGJ1 or TRGJ2. V gave up 3 bases and J gave up 5 bases; unmatched junction bases: 16. The CDR3 runs 16 residues. CDR1 is GITISATS and CDR2 is ISYDGTV in the germline V gene (reference sequence). CDR3 in DNA: TGTGCCTTGTGGGAGCCCGACCGCCCGATCCATTATAAGAAACTCTTT. This gives the protein CALWEPDRPIHYKKLF.

This clone was seen a handful of times. The chain joins TRGV9 to TRGJ1 or TRGJ2. The CDR3 spans 13 residues. CDR1 is GITISATS and CDR2 is ISYDGTV in the germline V gene (reference sequence). Unmatched junction bases numbered 9, after V lost 2 bases and J lost 8 bases. Written as DNA, the CDR3 is TGTGCCTTGTGGGAGGCACCTACACATAAGAAACTCTTT. Its protein product is CALWEAPTHKKLF.

This clone is categorized as medium-sized. The gene calls are TRGV8 and TRGJ1 or TRGJ2. This CDR3 comprises 14 residues. The V and J ends lost 2 bases and 0 bases, in that order; junction bases with no gene match: 4. Germline V gene lookup returns CDR1 VENAVY and CDR2 YDSYNSRV. CDR3 nucleotides: TGTGCCACCTGGGATATTGAGAATTATTATAAGAAACTCTTT. It is translated as CATWDIENYYKKLF.

By share of the sample, this clone is large. This likely reflects a read error, since a far larger clone is one base away. Other DNA sequences in this specimen translate into the identical CDR3. This sequence joins TRGV9 and TRGJ1 or TRGJ2. The CDR3 contains 11 residues. Germline values: CDR1 GITISATS, CDR2 ISYDGTV (reference sequence). The CDR3 spells CALWEVGKKLF. As DNA, the CDR3 is TGTGCCTTGTGGGAGGTTGGCAAGAAGCTCTTT.

This clone counts as medium-sized (0.01 to 0.1%). The chain combines TRGV5 with TRGJP1. CDR3 length equals 13 residues. Unmatched junction bases numbered 7, after V lost 0 bases and J lost 12 bases. CDR1 is VINAFY and CDR2 is YDVSNSKD in the germline V gene. In nucleotides, the CDR3 is TGTGCCACCTGGGACAGGCTGTATAGGTTCAAGATATTT. This codes for CATWDRLYRFKIF.